This passage covers 21 T cell receptor beta chains from one sample sequenced in a study of a mutant IDH1 vaccine in newly diagnosed glioma (dated by TCRdb to 2020 to 2023). Libraries were constructed by the immunoSEQ multiplex PCR assay. TCRdb provides this immuneACCESS table in a form limited to in-frame rearrangements. Some clones are lacking; in checked studies, under half of them reflect an unresolved V gene, and why the rest are absent is not known. This sample comprises approximately 35,000 clones, around nine tenths of them detected only once. Around 2.6% of the sample comes from the top ten. Antigen specificity for these receptors is unknown. The time point label, as the study defines it: week 23, last vaccination. Each vaccine dose was 300 ug of a 20-mer mutant IDH1 peptide in Montanide, given subcutaneously with topical imiquimod. The sample consisted of PBMCs, taken from a glioma patient whose treatment included an IDH1 peptide vaccine. These receptor sequences come from a man aged 35 to 55 with glioma.

The rearrangement joins TRBV9 to TRBJ2-5, with 7 bases aligning to TRBD1. J was trimmed by 0 bases and V by 0 bases; bases with no gene match: 2. Germline V gives CDR1 SGDLS, CDR2 YYNGEE. The CDR3 covers 15 residues. In DNA form, the CDR3 reads TGTGCCAGCAGCGTAGGGGGACAGAACCAAGAGACCCAGTACTTC. Residues: CASSVGGQNQETQYF.

The chain joins TRBV6-5 to TRBJ1-5, with unresolved D. CDR1 MNHEY and CDR2 SVGAGI come from the germline V gene. V lost 0 bases and J lost 8, with 8 bases in between. This CDR3 is 13 amino acids long. DNA of the CDR3: TGTGCCAGCAGTTACTCCAGAACGGAGCCCCAGCATTTT. Translating gives CASSYSRTEPQHF.

This clone was detected only once. The genes are TRBV29-1 and TRBJ2-3; TRBD1 aligns across 9 bases. The V segment lost 8 bases and the J segment 3 bases; nucleotides outside the gene matches: 6. This CDR3 contains 13 residues. Germline V CDR1 and CDR2: SQVTM, ANQGSEA. This CDR3 reads CSMGTGRTDTQYF. CDR3 sequence (DNA): TGCAGCATGGGGACAGGGCGAACAGATACGCAGTATTTT.

The chain is built from TRBV7-9 and TRBJ1-1; D unclear. Germline CDR1 and CDR2: SEHNR and FQNEAQ (reference sequence). This CDR3 region has 14 residues. V was cut by 1 base and J by 1 base, with 7 bases left in between. CDR3 DNA: TGTGCCAGCAGCTTAGGGCAGACGAACACTGAAGCTTTCTTT. Its translation is CASSLGQTNTEAFF.

This CDR3 is CASSKTGGYEQYV. The CDR3 region has the DNA TGTGCCAGCAGCAAGACAGGGGGCTACGAGCAGTACGTC. The chain carries TRBV21-1 and TRBJ2-7; the D call in the table, TRBD1, was not verified against the DNA. TRBV21-1 is given as a pseudogene. The CDR3 extends over 13 amino acids.

This clone is classed as medium-sized. V gene TRBV6-1 combines with J gene TRBJ1-1, with D unresolved. The CDR3 spans 11 residues. Germline V lookup: CDR1 MNHNS, CDR2 SASEGT. Written as DNA, the CDR3 is TGTGCTGTGATGGCGGCCACTGAAGCTTTCTTT. As protein: CAVMAATEAFF.

CDR3 DNA sequence: TGCGCCAGCAGCTCTGCGGACAGGGTAAATGAAAAACTGTTTTTT. This gives the protein CASSSADRVNEKLFF. V and J are TRBV5-1 and TRBJ1-4; 8 bases are a match to TRBD1. CDR1 and CDR2 from the germline V gene are SGHRS and YFSETQ. Unmatched junction bases numbered 6, after V lost 3 bases and J lost 5 bases. There are 15 residues in the CDR3.

This clone was detected once. This sequence joins TRBV2 and TRBJ1-2; unclear D gene. The V gene lost 1 base and the J gene lost 8 bases, with 14 bases spanning the gap. From germline, CDR1 is SNHLY and CDR2 FYNNEI. The CDR3 has 14 residues. CDR3 residues: CASSEVREAGGYTF. CDR3 bases: TGTGCCAGCAGTGAAGTCCGGGAGGCGGGAGGCTACACCTTC.

V usage is TRBV19 and J usage is TRBJ1-1, with 9 nucleotides matching TRBD1. CDR3 length: 16 residues. The trim removed 5 bases at V and 7 bases at J, leaving 14 bases unmatched. CDR1 is LNHDA, CDR2 SQIVND, per germline (reference sequence). The CDR3 loop reads CASSPAGTGRLSEAFF. The DNA of the CDR3 is TGTGCCAGTAGTCCCGCCGGGACAGGGAGGTTAAGTGAAGCTTTCTTT. The whole variable domain, remainder taken from reference TRBV19 and TRBJ1-1, is DGGITQSPKYLFRKEGQNVTLSCEQNLNHDAMYWYRQDPGQGLRLIYYSQIVNDFQKGDIAEGYSVSREKKESFPLTVTSAQKNPTAFYLCASSPAGTGRLSEAFFGQGTRLTVV.

The chain uses TRBV7-3 and TRBJ2-3; TRBD2 aligns across 11 bases. The germline gives CDR1 SGHTA, CDR2 FQGTGA. The CDR3 is 16 residues long. V was clipped by 5 bases and J by 6 bases; unmatched bases: 10. CDR3 protein: CASSLPGTSGPDTQYF. The CDR3 DNA sequence: TGTGCCAGCAGCCTCCCCGGGACTAGCGGCCCCGATACGCAGTATTTT.

The chain combines TRBV4-1 with TRBJ2-4; weak D call: TRBD2 (5 bases). Germline-derived CDR1 and CDR2 are MGHRA and YSYEKL. The CDR3 totals 15 residues. V dropped 0 bases and J dropped 8 bases, with 14 bases sitting between them. The CDR3 reads CASSQDMSGGYIQYF. CDR3 bases: TGCGCCAGCAGCCAAGATATGAGCGGCGGGTACATTCAGTACTTC.

The V call is TRBV19, the J call TRBJ1-1; D not certain. The CDR3 totals 15 residues. CDR1 and CDR2 (germline): LNHDA, SQIVND (reference sequence). V lost 2 bases to trimming and J lost 0 bases, with 10 bases between them. In DNA, the CDR3 is TGTGCCAGTAGTATACAGAAGACTTTGAACACTGAAGCTTTCTTT. Translation gives CASSIQKTLNTEAFF.

The chain couples TRBV19 to TRBJ2-6; the match to TRBD1 covers 11 bases. Germline CDR1 reads LNHDA; CDR2 reads SQIVND (reference sequence). V gave up 8 bases and J gave up 1 base; unmatched junction bases: 7. The CDR3 runs to 17 residues. CDR3 DNA: TGTGCCAGTGGCTGGACAGGGGGCAAGTCTGGGGCCAACGTCCTGACTTTC. This encodes CASGWTGGKSGANVLTF.

This clone is a singleton in its sample. V usage is TRBV11-2 and J usage is TRBJ1-1, with D uncertain. The germline V and J ends were trimmed by 5 bases and 3 bases, with 13 bases remaining between them. This CDR3 is 14 amino acids long. In germline, CDR1 is SGHAT, CDR2 FQNNGV. As DNA, the CDR3 is TGTGCCAGCAGCCCCCCTTACAAGGACACTGAAGCTTTCTTT. Translation gives CASSPPYKDTEAFF.

V and J are TRBV5-8 and TRBJ2-7; 9 nucleotides align to TRBD1. Germline CDR1 is SGHTS and CDR2 is YDEGEE. With V trimmed by 1 base and J by 1 base, 6 bases remained unmatched. The CDR3 loop spans 16 amino acids. In nucleotides, the CDR3 is TGTGCCAGCAGCTTGCGGGTGACAGGGGGGTCCTACGAGCAGTACTTC. Its translation: CASSLRVTGGSYEQYF. The variable domain in full, with the rest retrieved from reference TRBV5-8 and TRBJ2-7, is EAGVTQSPTHLIKTRGQQATLRCSPISGHTSVYWYQQALGLGLQFLLWYDEGEERNRGNFPPRFSGRQFPNYSSELNVNALELEDSALYLCASSLRVTGGSYEQYFGPGTRLTVT.

The gene calls are TRBV7-2 and TRBJ2-3; no reliable D call. CDR3 length: 14 residues. Looked up from germline, CDR1 is SGHTA and CDR2 is FQGNSA. V shed 2 bases and J shed 2 bases, with 8 bases lying between them. The CDR3 sequence: CASSLWAVTDTQYF. The CDR3 DNA follows: TGTGCCAGCAGCTTATGGGCGGTCACAGATACGCAGTATTTT.

The CDR3 loop is CSASRGNEQFF. The CDR3 nucleotides read TGCAGTGCTTCCAGGGGGAATGAGCAGTTCTTC. V and J are TRBV20-1 and TRBJ2-1; 7 positions match TRBD1. V lost 5 bases to trimming and J lost 7 bases; unmatched junction nucleotides: 2. The CDR3 extends over 11 amino acids. CDR1 DFQATT and CDR2 SNEGSKA come from the germline V gene (reference sequence).

The gene calls are TRBV7-9 and TRBJ1-2; D might be TRBD1 (5 bases). The V gene's germline CDR1 is SEHNR and CDR2 FQNEAQ (reference sequence). Trimming took 5 bases from V and 0 from J, leaving 10 bases between them. There are 14 residues in the CDR3. CDR3 sequence (DNA): TGTGCCAGCAGCAGCAGGGAAGCTAACTATGGCTACACCTTC. It specifies CASSSREANYGYTF.

The rearrangement joins TRBV15 to TRBJ2-1; possibly TRBD1 or TRBD2 for D (5 bases each). The germline V and J ends were trimmed by 4 bases and 9 bases, with 13 bases remaining between them. The CDR3 sequence is 13 residues long. Germline values: CDR1 LNHNV, CDR2 YYDKDF (reference sequence). CDR3: CATSTWGSGEQFF. Here the CDR3 DNA reads TGTGCCACCAGCACGTGGGGGAGCGGTGAGCAGTTCTTC.

Only one count was recorded for this clone. The rearrangement uses TRBV7-9 and TRBJ2-7; 7 bases agree with TRBD2. The CDR3 has 14 amino acids. Trimming cost V 2 bases and J 5 bases; bases outside gene matches: 6. Germline V gene data show CDR1 as SEHNR and CDR2 as FQNEAQ (reference sequence). CDR3 bases: TGTGCCAGCAGCTTAAGCGGGGTGGACGACGAGCAGTACTTC. Protein product: CASSLSGVDDEQYF.

V usage is TRBV28 and J usage is TRBJ1-1; 7 bases are shared with TRBD1. The CDR3 is 15 amino acids. With V trimmed by 2 bases and J by 6 bases, 9 bases remained unmatched. The V gene's germline CDR1 is MDHEN and CDR2 SYDVKM. The CDR3 loop is CASSLLARGPAEAFF. In nucleotides, the CDR3 is TGTGCCAGCAGTTTACTCGCAAGGGGGCCCGCTGAAGCTTTCTTT.